This record concerns one TCR beta chain sequence. This entry comes from a study of response to subunit inactivated influenza vaccine. TCRdb reanalysed the RT-PCR reads using MiXCR and keeps one entry per CDR3 protein. The table has roughly 780,000 distinct CDR3 sequences, about 18% seen once; the top ten hold approximately 10%. The CDR3 loop spans 12 amino acids. The V end lost 3 bases, the J end lost 5 bases, and 10 bases lay between the germline ends. CDR1 and CDR2 from the germline V gene are DFQATT and SNEGSKA (reference sequence). This sequence was found in a middle-aged man who received an inactivated influenza vaccine. Specimen: PBMCs from blood, collected 4 to 6 days after vaccination. The V call is TRBV20-1, the J call TRBJ1-1, with D unresolved. The CDR3 DNA sequence: TGCAGTGCTAGTATTGGGCGAACTGAAGCTTTCTTT. Translating it yields CSASIGRTEAFF.